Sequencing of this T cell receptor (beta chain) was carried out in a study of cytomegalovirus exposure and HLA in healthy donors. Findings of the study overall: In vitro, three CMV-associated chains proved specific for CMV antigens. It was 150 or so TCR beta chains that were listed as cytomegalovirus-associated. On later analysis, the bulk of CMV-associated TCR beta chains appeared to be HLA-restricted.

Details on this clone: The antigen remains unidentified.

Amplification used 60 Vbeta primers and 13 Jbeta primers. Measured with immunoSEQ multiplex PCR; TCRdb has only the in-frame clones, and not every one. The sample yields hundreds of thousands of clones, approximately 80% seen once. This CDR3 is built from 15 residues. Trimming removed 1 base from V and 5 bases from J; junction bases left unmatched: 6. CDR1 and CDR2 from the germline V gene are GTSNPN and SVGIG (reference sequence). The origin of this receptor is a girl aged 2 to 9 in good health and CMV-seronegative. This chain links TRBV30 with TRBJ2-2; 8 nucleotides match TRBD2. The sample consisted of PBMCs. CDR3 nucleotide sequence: TGTGCCTGGAGTGACGCCGGGACTAGGACCGGGGAGCTGTTTTTT. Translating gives CAWSDAGTRTGELFF.